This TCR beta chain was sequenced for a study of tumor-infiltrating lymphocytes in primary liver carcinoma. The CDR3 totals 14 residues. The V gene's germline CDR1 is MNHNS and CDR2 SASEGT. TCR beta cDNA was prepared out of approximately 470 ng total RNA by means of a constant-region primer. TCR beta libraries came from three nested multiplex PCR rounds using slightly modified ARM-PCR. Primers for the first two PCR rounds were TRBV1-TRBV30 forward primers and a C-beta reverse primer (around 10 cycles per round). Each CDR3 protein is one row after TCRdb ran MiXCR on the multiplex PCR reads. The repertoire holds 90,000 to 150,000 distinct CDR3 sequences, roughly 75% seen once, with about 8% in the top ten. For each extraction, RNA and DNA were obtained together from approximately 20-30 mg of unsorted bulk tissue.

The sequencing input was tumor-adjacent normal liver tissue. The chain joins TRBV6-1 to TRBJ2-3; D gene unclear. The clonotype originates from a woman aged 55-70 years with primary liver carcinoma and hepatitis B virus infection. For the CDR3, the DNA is TGTGTCAGAAGTGATGGTGGCCCTACAGATACGCAGTATTTT. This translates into CVRSDGGPTDTQYF.